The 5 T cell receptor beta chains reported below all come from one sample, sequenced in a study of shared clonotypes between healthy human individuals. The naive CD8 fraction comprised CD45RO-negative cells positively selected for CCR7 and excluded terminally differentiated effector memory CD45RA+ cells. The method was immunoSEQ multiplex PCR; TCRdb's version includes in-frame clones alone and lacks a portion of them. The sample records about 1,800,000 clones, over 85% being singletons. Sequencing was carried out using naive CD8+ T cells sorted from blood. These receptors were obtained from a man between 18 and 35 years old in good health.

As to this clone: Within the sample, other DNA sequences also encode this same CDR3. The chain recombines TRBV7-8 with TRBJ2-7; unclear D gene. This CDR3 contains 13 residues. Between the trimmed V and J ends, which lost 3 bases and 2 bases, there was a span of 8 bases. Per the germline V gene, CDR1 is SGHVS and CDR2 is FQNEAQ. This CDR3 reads CASSFGRTYEQYF. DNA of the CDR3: TGTGCCAGCAGCTTTGGACGCACCTACGAGCAGTACTTC.

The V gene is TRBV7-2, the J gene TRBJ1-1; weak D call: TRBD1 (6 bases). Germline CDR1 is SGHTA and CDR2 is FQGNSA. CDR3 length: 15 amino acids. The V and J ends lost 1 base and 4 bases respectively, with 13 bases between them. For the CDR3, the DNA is TGTGCCAGCAGCTTAGGAGGGGGGGCAAGCACTGAAGCTTTCTTT. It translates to CASSLGGGASTEAFF.

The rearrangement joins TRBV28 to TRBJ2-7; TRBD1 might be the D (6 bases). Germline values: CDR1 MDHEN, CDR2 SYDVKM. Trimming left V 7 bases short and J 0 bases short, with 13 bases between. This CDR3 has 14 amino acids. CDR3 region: CASTWAGASYEQYF. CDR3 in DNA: TGTGCCAGCACCTGGGCAGGGGCCTCCTACGAGCAGTACTTC.

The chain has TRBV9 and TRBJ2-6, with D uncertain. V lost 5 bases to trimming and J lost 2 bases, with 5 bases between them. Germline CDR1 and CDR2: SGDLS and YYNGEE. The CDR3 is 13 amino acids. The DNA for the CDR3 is TGTGCCAGCAGTATACCTGGGGCCAACGTCCTGACTTTC. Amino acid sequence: CASSIPGANVLTF.

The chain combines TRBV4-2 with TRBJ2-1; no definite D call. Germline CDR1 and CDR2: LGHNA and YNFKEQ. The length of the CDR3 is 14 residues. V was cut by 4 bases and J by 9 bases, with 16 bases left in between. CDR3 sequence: CASSLLEGTGEQFF. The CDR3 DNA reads TGTGCCAGCAGCCTTCTAGAAGGAACTGGTGAGCAGTTCTTC.